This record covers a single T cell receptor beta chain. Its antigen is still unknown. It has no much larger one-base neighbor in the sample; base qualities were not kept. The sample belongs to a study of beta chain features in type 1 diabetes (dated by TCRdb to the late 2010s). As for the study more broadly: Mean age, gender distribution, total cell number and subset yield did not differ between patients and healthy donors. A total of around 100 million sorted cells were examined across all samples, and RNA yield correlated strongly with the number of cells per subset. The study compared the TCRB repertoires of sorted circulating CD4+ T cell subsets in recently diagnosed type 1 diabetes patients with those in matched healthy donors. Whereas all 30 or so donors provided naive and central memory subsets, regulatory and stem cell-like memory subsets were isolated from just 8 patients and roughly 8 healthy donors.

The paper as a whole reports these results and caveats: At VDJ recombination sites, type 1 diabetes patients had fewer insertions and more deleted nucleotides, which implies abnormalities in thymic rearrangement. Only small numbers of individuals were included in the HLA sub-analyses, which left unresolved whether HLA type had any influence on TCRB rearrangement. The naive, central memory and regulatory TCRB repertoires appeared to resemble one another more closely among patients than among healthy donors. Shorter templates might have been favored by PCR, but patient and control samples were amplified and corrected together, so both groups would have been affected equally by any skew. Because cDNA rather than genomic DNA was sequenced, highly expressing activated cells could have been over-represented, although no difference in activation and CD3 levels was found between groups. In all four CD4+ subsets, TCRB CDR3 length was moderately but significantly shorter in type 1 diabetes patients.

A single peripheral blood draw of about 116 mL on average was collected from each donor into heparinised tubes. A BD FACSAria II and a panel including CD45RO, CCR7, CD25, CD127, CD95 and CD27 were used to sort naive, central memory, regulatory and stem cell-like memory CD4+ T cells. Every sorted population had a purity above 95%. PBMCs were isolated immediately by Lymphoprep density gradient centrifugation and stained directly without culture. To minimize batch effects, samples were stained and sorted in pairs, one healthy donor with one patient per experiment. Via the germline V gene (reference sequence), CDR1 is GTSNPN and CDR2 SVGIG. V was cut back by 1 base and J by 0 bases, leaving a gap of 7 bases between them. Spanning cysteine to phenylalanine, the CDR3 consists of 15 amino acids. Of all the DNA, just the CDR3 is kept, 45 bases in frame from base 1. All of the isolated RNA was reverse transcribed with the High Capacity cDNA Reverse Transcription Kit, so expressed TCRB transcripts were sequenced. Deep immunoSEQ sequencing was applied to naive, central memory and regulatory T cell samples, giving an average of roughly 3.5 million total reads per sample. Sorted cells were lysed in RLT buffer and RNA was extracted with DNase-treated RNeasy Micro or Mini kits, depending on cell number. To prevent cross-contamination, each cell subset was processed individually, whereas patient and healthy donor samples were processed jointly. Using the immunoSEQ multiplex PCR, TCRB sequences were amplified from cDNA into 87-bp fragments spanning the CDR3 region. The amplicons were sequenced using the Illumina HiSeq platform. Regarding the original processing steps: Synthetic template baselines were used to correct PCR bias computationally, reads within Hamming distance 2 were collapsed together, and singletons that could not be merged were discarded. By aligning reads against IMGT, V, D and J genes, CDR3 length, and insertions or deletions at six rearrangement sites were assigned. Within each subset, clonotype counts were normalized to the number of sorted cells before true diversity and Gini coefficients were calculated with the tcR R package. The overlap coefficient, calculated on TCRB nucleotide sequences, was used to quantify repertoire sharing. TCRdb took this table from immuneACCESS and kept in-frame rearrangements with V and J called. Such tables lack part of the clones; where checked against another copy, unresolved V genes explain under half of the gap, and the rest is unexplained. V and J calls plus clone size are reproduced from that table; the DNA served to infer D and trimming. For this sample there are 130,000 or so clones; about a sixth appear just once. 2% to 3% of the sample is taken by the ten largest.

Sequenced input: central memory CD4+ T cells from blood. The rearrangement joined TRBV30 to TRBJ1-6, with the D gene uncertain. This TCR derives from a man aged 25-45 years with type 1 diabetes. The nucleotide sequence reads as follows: TGTGCCTGGAGTGGACATGACTCCTATAATTCACCCCTCCACTTT. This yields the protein CAWSGHDSYNSPLHF.